Described below is a single TCR beta chain sequence and its context. Here immunoSEQ multiplex PCR was the method, and the copy in TCRdb shows in-frame clones only, minus some. The sample holds some 700,000 clones, roughly 85% seen once. There are 12 residues in the CDR3. Germline V CDR1 and CDR2: SGDLS, YYNGEE. Trimming cost V 2 bases and J 8 bases; bases outside gene matches: 3. This specimen comes from a study of shared T cell receptors in the human thymus. These data also formed part of another study, on human thymus T cells. From that study: Donors were healthy Finnish babies undergoing corrective operations for congenital heart defects. Thymic samples were excised during corrective heart operations. V and J genes seemed to be used with bias in thymic and blood repertoires. Reports from related research described highly overlapping thymic repertoires among unrelated individuals.

The source material was thymocytes. The source is a girl under three years old with a congenital heart defect. The chain combines TRBV9 with TRBJ1-2; 7 nucleotides align to TRBD1. This CDR3 is CASSVPRGGYTF. DNA of the CDR3: TGTGCCAGCAGCGTCCCCAGGGGGGGCTACACCTTC.